Detailed here is one T cell receptor (beta chain). Its antigen remains unknown. The CDR3 loop spans 15 amino acids. The germline CDR1 and CDR2 sequences are PRHDT and FYEKMQ (reference sequence). The data are from a study of blood T cells in healthy people across ages. Study-level findings and limits: Correlation between TCR beta diversity and naive T cell percentage was strong. Per million T cells, the diversity of TCR beta decreased roughly linearly as age advanced.

A J-beta primer mix and a sample-barcoded 5' primer were used in a second PCR of roughly 6 to 12 cycles. One entry per CDR3 protein results from TCRdb running MiXCR on the 5' RACE reads. Of approximately 780,000 distinct CDR3 sequences detected, around 25% appear once; the ten largest clones hold 2.5% to 3.5%. These same data were also listed under a study on T cells of mothers and their children.

The origin of this receptor is a boy between 10 and 17 years old in good health. The sequencing input was blood. The J gene is TRBJ2-7, the V gene TRBV13; 12 nucleotides align to TRBD2. The last part of the DNA fits TRBJ2-1 better; the J call may be wrong. The CDR3 loop reads CASSRTSGNHNEQFF. The CDR3 DNA sequence: TGTGCCAGCAGCCGGACTAGCGGGAATCACAATGAGCAGTTCTTC.